This T cell receptor (beta chain) is from a study of T cell responses to AZD1222 COVID-19 vaccine. Across the whole study: Some second doses came at about 4 weeks and others at about 12 weeks; these were pooled.

A remark on this clone: The antigen is unknown.

Germline loops: CDR1 LGHDT, CDR2 YNNKEL (reference sequence). V lost 4 bases to trimming and J lost 4 bases; unmatched junction nucleotides: 15. The CDR3 sequence is 18 residues long. The study, taken as a whole, reports: Spike-wide coverage was observed for vaccine-associated CD4 TCRs, with dominant responses at 160-218 and 743-854. Just a handful of people given AZD1222 tested seropositive at baseline.

TCRdb keeps only in-frame clones here, not all; method: immunoSEQ multiplex PCR. The repertoire holds more than 250,000 clones, 85% to 95% seen once, with 0.55% in the top ten. The specimen comprised peripheral blood, sampled on day 0 of AZD1222 vaccination. This clonotype was obtained from an adult in good health. The rearrangement uses TRBV3-1 (or the pseudogene TRBV3-2) and TRBJ2-3, with 9 bases identical to TRBD2. The DNA of the CDR3 is TGTGCCAGCAGCCGAACAGCGGGAGGAGCGGGGGGCGCAGATACGCAGTATTTT. It specifies CASSRTAGGAGGADTQYF.